One sample yielded the 10 T cell receptor beta chains listed below, sequenced in a study of Ad26.COV2.S vaccination and SARS-CoV-2 variants. Repertoires were generated with immunoSEQ multiplex PCR, while TCRdb's copy carries only in-frame clones and drops some. Of 430,000 or so clones listed, roughly 87% are singletons. This sample's treatment: around 19 received Ad26.COV2.S at low or high dose, single or two shots; a few received placebo; per-sample allocation not given. Vaccine and placebo recipients were sampled on day 63 after the first injection. Sequences were derived from peripheral blood, sampled in a trial of Ad26.COV2.S vaccine versus placebo. All receptors derive from a person between 18 and 65 years old who received the Ad26.COV2.S COVID-19 vaccine or a placebo.

V is TRBV6-2 or TRBV6-3 and J is TRBJ1-5; tentatively, D is TRBD1 (5 bases). Germline V gene lookup returns CDR1 MNHEY and CDR2 SVGEGT. The CDR3 consists of 16 residues. Trimming cost V 5 bases and J 1 base, with 15 bases left between them. The CDR3 protein is CASSTSPRDSNQPQHF. CDR3 nucleotide sequence: TGTGCCAGCAGTACCTCCCCCCGGGACAGCAATCAGCCCCAGCATTTT.

The table lists this clone with a few counts. This rearrangement joins TRBV6-2 or TRBV6-3 to TRBJ2-7; D uncertain. The length of the CDR3 is 12 residues. In germline, CDR1 is MNHEY, CDR2 SVGEGT. V was shortened by 4 bases and J by 7 bases, with 11 bases between the two germline ends. The CDR3 bases are TGTGCCAGCAGTTTTCATTACACTGAGCAGTACTTC. This codes for CASSFHYTEQYF.

The rearrangement links TRBV14 to TRBJ1-1; D not certain. This CDR3 contains 13 residues. The V end lost 1 base, the J end lost 6 bases, and 9 bases lay between the germline ends. Germline CDR1 and CDR2: SGHDN and FVKESK. CDR3 nucleotides: TGTGCCAGCAGCCAAGTCCCCGCGGCTGAAGCTTTCTTT. Its protein is CASSQVPAAEAFF.

This sequence joins TRBV5-1 and TRBJ2-7; D unresolved. The CDR3 is 13 amino acids. V was pared by 0 bases and J by 4 bases, with 8 bases between. In germline, CDR1 is SGHRS, CDR2 YFSETQ. The CDR3 bases are TGCGCCAGCAGCTTGGCTACAGATTACGAGCAGTACTTC. Its protein product is CASSLATDYEQYF.

V gene TRBV7-2 combines with J gene TRBJ2-1; TRBD2 is a possible D gene (5 bases). V gave up 2 bases and J gave up 0 bases, with 5 bases separating them. CDR3 length equals 14 residues. The germline CDR1 and CDR2 sequences are SGHTA and FQGNSA. In DNA, the CDR3 is TGTGCCAGCAGCTTAACTAGCTCCTACAATGAGCAGTTCTTC. Translation: CASSLTSSYNEQFF.

This chain connects TRBV18 to TRBJ2-1; 7 nucleotides match TRBD1. The CDR3 is made up of 15 amino acids. CDR1 and CDR2 from the germline V gene are KGHSH and LQKENI. V gave up 6 bases and J gave up 2 bases; unmatched junction bases: 7. CDR3 amino acids: CASSYNRGPYNEQFF. The CDR3 nucleotides read TGTGCCAGCTCCTATAACAGGGGACCCTACAATGAGCAGTTCTTC.

A remark on this clone: The sample has other DNA sequences that encode this CDR3 too. This rearrangement joins TRBV30 to TRBJ1-5; the match to TRBD1 covers 7 bases. The trim removed 2 bases at V and 5 bases at J, leaving 3 bases unmatched. This CDR3 is 13 amino acids long. CDR1 and CDR2 (germline): GTSNPN, SVGIG (reference sequence). The CDR3 DNA sequence: TGTGCCTGGAGTAGACAGGGTGATCAGCCCCAGCATTTT. Its protein product is CAWSRQGDQPQHF.

The chain joins TRBV10-3 to TRBJ1-6; 7 bases agree with TRBD1. Trimming took 6 bases from V and 1 from J; bases not matched to a gene: 6. Germline V lookup: CDR1 ENHRY, CDR2 SYGVKD. The CDR3 covers 16 residues. The CDR3 nucleotides read TGTGCCATCAGGGGGACAGAAGGGTCCTATAATTCACCCCTCCACTTT. Protein sequence: CAIRGTEGSYNSPLHF.

The chain carries TRBV29-1 and TRBJ2-6, with 8 bases matching TRBD1. Losses at the gene ends were 8 bases for V and 2 bases for J; bases not matched to a gene: 5. Germline V lookup: CDR1 SQVTM, CDR2 ANQGSEA. The CDR3 length is 14 residues. CDR3 sequence reads: CSTSQGAGANVLTF. The DNA of the CDR3 is TGCAGCACCTCACAGGGGGCTGGGGCCAACGTCCTGACTTTC.

V usage is TRBV7-9 and J usage is TRBJ2-7, with D possibly being TRBD1 (6 bases). Germline V CDR1 and CDR2: SEHNR, FQNEAQ (reference sequence). This CDR3 region has 17 residues. Trimming took 0 bases from V and 3 from J, leaving 18 bases between them. The CDR3 DNA reads TGTGCCAGCAGCTTAGCGCTGGGGACATCAAAGTTCTACGAGCAGTACTTC. It specifies CASSLALGTSKFYEQYF.